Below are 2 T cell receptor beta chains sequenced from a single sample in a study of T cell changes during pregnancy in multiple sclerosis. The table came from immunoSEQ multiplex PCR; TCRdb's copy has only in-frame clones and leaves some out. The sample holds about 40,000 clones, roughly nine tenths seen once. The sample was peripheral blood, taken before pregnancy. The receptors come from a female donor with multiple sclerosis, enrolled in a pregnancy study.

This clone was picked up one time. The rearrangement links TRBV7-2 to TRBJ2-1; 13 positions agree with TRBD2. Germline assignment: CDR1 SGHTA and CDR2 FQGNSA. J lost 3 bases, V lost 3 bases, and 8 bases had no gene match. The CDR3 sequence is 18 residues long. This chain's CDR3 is CASSFHSGLAGDYNEQFF. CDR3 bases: TGTGCCAGCAGCTTTCATTCTGGACTAGCGGGAGACTACAATGAGCAGTTCTTC.

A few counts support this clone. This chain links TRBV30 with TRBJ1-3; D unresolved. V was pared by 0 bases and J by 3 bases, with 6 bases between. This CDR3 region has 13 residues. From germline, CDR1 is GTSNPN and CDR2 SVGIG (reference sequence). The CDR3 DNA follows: TGTGCCTGGAGTGTTCGACATGGAAACACCATATATTTT. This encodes CAWSVRHGNTIYF.